The source of this T cell receptor (beta chain) is a study of T cells after posttransplantation cyclophosphamide. Points on this clone: Its antigen remains unidentified.

Study conclusions and caveats: Tissue-infiltrating T cells from skin or gut overlapped little with blood T cells. TRB clonality was highly associated with recipient CMV seropositivity and reactivation.

Germline V gene sequence: CDR1 MDHEN, CDR2 SYDVKM. V lost 8 bases and J lost 6; bases outside the gene matches: 15. There are 15 residues in the CDR3. TCRdb's copy holds only in-frame clones and misses some; the assay was immunoSEQ multiplex PCR. The table lists about 17,000 clones, roughly 85% of them singletons. Sampled 1 year posttransplant, controls received myeloablative marrow transplants, methotrexate and a calcineurin inhibitor. The chain uses TRBV28 and TRBJ1-2; TRBD1 aligns across 7 bases. This TCR was sampled from a female patient aged 18-29 years who received an allogeneic stem cell transplant from an unrelated donor, was CMV-positive, and had acute and chronic GVHD. The graft donor may have given rise to some T cells. The source was PBMCs, collected after allogeneic stem cell transplant with calcineurin inhibitor and methotrexate. The CDR3: CASWRGRPTGNGYTF. The CDR3 DNA follows: TGTGCCAGCTGGAGGGGACGACCGACAGGGAATGGCTACACCTTC.